Each of the 6 T cell receptor beta chains below was sequenced from the same sample in a study of vaccination and CD4 T cells after COVID-19. Indicated treatment: approximately nine-day PBMC culture with coronavirus spike peptide pools or control peptides (ViraFEST assay). Prior to the COVID-19 pandemic (2011-2018), the unexposed donor's CD4+ T cells were collected. Cultured CD4+ T-cell DNA underwent Oncomine TCR Beta short-read sequencing. TCRdb ran MiXCR on the PCR reads and lists one entry per CDR3 protein. The sample shows roughly 5,400 distinct CDR3 sequences, 35% to 50% of them seen only once. What these receptors recognize is not known. The material sequenced was CD4+ T cells from blood, cultured in vitro. The receptors were sampled from a human donor in good health.

This rearrangement joins TRBV10-1 to TRBJ2-3; D is unclear. With 8 bases removed from V and 3 bases from J, the gap between germline ends came to 15 bases. CDR1 and CDR2 (germline): WNHNN, SYGVQD (reference sequence). This CDR3 contains 14 residues. CDR3 nucleotides: TGCGCCAGCTTCTTGAGAAGAAGTACAGATACGCAGTATTTT. Translating gives CASFLRRSTDTQYF.

The rearrangement links TRBV29-1 to TRBJ1-2; 11 bases are a match to TRBD1. V gave up 5 bases and J gave up 0 bases; unmatched junction bases: 5. The length of the CDR3 is 15 residues. Looked up from germline, CDR1 is SQVTM and CDR2 is ANQGSEA. CDR3 nucleotide sequence: TGCAGCGTTACCGGGACAGGGGGTGCTAACTATGGCTACACCTTC. This translates into CSVTGTGGANYGYTF.

This chain connects TRBV29-1 to TRBJ2-7, with TRBD1 matching 9 bases. CDR1 SQVTM and CDR2 ANQGSEA come from the germline V gene. V shed 5 bases, J shed 2 bases, and the junction held 4 bases outside the gene matches. The CDR3 loop spans 13 amino acids. The CDR3 DNA follows: TGCAGCGTTACCGGGACAGGGCCCTACGAGCAGTACTTC. Protein product: CSVTGTGPYEQYF.

This clonotype has only one observation. The chain joins TRBV12-3 or TRBV12-4 to TRBJ1-5; a possible D gene is TRBD1 (5 bases). This CDR3 has 13 residues. V dropped 6 bases and J dropped 0 bases, with 6 bases sitting between them. This CDR3 reads CASRTGSNQPQHF. The CDR3 DNA sequence: TGTGCCAGCAGAACAGGTAGCAATCAGCCCCAGCATTTT.

The chain uses TRBV7-3 and TRBJ2-7; possibly TRBD2 for D (6 bases). The CDR3 loop spans 15 amino acids. From germline, CDR1 is SGHTA and CDR2 FQGTGA. The V gene lost 4 bases and the J gene lost 1 base, with 14 bases spanning the gap. Here the CDR3 DNA reads TGTGCCAGCAGCTACGAAGGAGGGGTTTCCTACGAGCAGTACTTC. It encodes CASSYEGGVSYEQYF.

Comments on this clonotype: A junction end diverges from the germline sequence, so it may reflect a read error. The chain combines TRBV27 with TRBJ2-1; 8 nucleotides line up with TRBD1. This CDR3 region has 14 residues. From germline, CDR1 is MNHEY and CDR2 SMNVEV (reference sequence). The CDR3 DNA reads TGTGCCAGCAGTATCCTATTAGGGCAGGGGGCGCTGGCCTTC. Translation gives CASSILLGQGALAF.